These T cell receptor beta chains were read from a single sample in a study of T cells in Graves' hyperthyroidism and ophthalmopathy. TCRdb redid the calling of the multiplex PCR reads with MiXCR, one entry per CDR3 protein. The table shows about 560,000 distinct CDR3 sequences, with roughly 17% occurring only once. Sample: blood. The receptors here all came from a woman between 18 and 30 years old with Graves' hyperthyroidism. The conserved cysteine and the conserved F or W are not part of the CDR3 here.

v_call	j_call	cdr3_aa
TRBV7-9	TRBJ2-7	ASSLGSGWIYEQY
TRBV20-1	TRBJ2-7	SASQPGRDEQY
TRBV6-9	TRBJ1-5	ASSYGEGNQPQH
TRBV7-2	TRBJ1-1	ASGLIMSSNTEAS
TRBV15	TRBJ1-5	ATSIRPVGQPQH
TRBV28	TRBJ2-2	ASSGPPTGELF
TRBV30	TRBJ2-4	AWNQRRGLAKNIQY
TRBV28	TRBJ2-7	ASSLGLAGRQQY
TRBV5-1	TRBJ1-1	ASSLGAAPNTEAF
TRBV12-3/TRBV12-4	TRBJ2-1	ASSWTYNEQF
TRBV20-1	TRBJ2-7	SASPPGQGNYEQY
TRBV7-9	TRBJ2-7	ASSLVQGVSGSSYEQY
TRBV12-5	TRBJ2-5	ASGLAGGPETQY
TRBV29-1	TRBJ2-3	SVGGLAGVTDTQY
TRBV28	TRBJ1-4	ASSTWDGSNEKLF
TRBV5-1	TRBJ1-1	ASSFDRGRGSTEAF
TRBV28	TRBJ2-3	ASITGRSGPTDTQY